This TCR beta chain was obtained from a study of blood T cell repertoires in COVID-19. Study-wide background: PBMCs, B-cell-depleted T cells, or T cells were the source of the cDNA or gDNA that made up the material.

Here immunoSEQ multiplex PCR was the method, and the copy in TCRdb shows in-frame clones only, minus some. This table has approximately 300,000 clones, more than 85% appearing once. Trimming pared 7 bases from V and 4 bases from J, leaving 13 bases between. CDR1 MNHNY and CDR2 SVGAGI come from the germline V gene (reference sequence). The CDR3 runs to 13 residues. In Cohort 3, a recovered donor had either two negative PCRs, clearance, or symptom resolution. The sample comprised PBMCs or T cells enriched from blood (not recorded which). The TCR was taken from a woman under 40 who had recovered from COVID-19. V is TRBV6-6 and J is TRBJ1-1; possibly TRBD1 for D (6 bases). In DNA form, the CDR3 reads TGTGCCAGCACCTCAGGGGTATCCACTGAAGCTTTCTTT. This translates into CASTSGVSTEAFF.